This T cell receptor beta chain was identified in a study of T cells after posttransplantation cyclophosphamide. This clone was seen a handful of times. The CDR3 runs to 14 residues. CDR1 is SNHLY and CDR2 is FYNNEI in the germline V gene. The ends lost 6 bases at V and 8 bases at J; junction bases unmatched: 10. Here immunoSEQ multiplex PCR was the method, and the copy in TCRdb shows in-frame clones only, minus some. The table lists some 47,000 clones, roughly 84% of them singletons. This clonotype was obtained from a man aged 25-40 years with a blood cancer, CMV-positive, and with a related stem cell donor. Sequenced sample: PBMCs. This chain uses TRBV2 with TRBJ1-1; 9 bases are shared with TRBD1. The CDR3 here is CASRKQGAAWEAFF. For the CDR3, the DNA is TGTGCCAGCAGGAAACAGGGGGCCGCGTGGGAAGCTTTCTTT.